Ten or more counts support the clone carrying this T cell receptor beta chain. Its antigen is unknown. These data belong to a study of identical twins. There are 14 residues in the CDR3. Between the trimmed V and J ends, which lost 7 bases and 3 bases, there was a span of 11 bases. Germline CDR1 is KGHDR and CDR2 is SFDVKD. Each donor was a healthy Caucasian. TCRdb processed the 5' RACE reads anew with MiXCR; each CDR3 protein has one entry. The profile shows 550,000 to 800,000 distinct CDR3 sequences, 7.1% of them singletons. Findings and limits, study-wide: Sequences that were beta out-of-frame showed weaker excess twin sharing. In zero-insertion analyses, partial confounding could arise from invariant MAIT and iNKT cells.

The same sample was also used in a study of yellow fever vaccine responses in identical twins.

The sequence was obtained from a woman younger than 30 in good health. The chain combines TRBV24-1 with TRBJ2-2; the D is unclear. The source material was PBMCs. Written as DNA, the CDR3 is TGTGCCACCAGCCTGAACTCGGACACCGGGGAGCTGTTTTTT. As protein: CATSLNSDTGELFF.